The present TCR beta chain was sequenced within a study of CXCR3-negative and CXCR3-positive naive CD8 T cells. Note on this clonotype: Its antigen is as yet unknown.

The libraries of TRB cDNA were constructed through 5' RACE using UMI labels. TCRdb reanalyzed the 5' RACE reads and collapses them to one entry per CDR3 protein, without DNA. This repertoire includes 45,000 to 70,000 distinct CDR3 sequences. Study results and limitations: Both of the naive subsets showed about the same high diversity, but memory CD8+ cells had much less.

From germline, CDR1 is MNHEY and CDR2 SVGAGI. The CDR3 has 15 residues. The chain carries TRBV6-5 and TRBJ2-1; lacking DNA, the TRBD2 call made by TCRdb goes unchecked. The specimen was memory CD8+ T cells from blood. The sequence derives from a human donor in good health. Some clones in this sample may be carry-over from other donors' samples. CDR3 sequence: CASSNLAGGPEEQFF.